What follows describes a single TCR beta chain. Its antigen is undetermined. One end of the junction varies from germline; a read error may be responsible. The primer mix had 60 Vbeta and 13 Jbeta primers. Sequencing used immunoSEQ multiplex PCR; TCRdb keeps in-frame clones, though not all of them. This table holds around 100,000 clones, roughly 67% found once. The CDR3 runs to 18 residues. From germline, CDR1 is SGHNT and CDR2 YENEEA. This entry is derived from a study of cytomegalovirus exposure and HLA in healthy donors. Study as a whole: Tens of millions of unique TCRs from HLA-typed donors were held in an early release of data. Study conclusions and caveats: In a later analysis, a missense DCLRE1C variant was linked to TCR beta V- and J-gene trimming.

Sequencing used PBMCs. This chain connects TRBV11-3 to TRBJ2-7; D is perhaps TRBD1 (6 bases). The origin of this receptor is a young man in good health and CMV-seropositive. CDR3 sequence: CASSLEGQGWTVSYEQYF. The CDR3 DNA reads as TGTGCCAGCAGCCTAGAAGGCCAGGGCTGGACAGTCTCCTACGAGCAGTACTTC. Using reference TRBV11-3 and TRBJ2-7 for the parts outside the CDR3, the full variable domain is EAGVVQSPRYKIIEKKQPVAFWCNPISGHNTLYWYLQNLGQGPELLIRYENEEAVDDSQLPKDRFSAERLKGVDSTLKIQPAELGDSAVYLCASSLEGQGWTVSYEQYFGPGTRLTVT.